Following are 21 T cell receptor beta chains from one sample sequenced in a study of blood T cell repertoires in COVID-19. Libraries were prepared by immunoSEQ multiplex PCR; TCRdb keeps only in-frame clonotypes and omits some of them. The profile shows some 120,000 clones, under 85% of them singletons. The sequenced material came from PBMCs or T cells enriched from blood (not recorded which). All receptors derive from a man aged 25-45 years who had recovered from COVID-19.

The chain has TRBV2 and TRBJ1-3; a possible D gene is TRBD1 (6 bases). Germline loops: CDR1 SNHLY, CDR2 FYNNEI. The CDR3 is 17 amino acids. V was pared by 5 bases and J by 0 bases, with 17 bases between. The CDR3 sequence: CASSRGTGTSSGNTIYF. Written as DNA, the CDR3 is TGTGCCAGCAGTCGAGGGACCGGGACAAGCTCTGGAAACACCATATATTTT. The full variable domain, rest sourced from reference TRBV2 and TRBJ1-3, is EPEVTQTPSHQVTQMGQEVILRCVPISNHLYFYWYRQILGQKVEFLVSFYNNEISEKSEIFDDQFSVERPDGSNFTLKIRSTKLEDSAMYFCASSRGTGTSSGNTIYFGEGSWLTVV.

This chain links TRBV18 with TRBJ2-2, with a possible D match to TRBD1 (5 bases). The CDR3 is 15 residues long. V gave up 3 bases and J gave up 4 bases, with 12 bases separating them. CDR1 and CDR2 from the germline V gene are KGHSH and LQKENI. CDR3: CASSPRLDSTGELFF. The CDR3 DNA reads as TGTGCCAGCTCACCCCGACTCGACAGCACCGGGGAGCTGTTTTTT.

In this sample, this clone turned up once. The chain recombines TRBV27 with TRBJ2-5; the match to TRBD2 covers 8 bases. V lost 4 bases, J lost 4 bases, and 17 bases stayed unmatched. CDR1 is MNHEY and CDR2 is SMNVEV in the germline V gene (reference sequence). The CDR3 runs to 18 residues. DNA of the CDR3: TGTGCCAGCAGTTCCACCGGGACTAGGGTTTTCTTGGGAGAGACCCAGTACTTC. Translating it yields CASSSTGTRVFLGETQYF.

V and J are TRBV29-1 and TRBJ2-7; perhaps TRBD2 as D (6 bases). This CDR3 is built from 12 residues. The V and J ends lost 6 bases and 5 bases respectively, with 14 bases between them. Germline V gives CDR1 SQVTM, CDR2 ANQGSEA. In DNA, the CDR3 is TGCAGCGTCGGGACTTCAGTCAACGAGCAGTACTTC. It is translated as CSVGTSVNEQYF.

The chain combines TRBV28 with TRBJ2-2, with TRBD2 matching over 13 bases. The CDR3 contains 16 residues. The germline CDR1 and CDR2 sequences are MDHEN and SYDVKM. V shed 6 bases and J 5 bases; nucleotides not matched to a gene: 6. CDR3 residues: CASRLGLAGDTGELFF. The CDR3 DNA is TGTGCCAGCAGGTTAGGACTAGCGGGAGATACCGGGGAGCTGTTTTTT.

In DNA form, the CDR3 reads TGTGCCAGCAGCTCACATCCCCCAGCCGGAGTTGGCTACACCTTC. Protein product: CASSSHPPAGVGYTF. This chain links TRBV7-8 with TRBJ1-2, with no clear D. Germline-derived CDR1 and CDR2 are SGHVS and FQNEAQ. The CDR3 covers 15 residues. Trimming shortened V by 4 bases and J by 7 bases, and 19 bases separated the two germline ends.

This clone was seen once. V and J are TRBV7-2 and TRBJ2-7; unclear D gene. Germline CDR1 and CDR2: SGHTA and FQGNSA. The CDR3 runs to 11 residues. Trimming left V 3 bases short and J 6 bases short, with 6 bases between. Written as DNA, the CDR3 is TGTGCCAGCAGCTTGAGTTCCGAGCAGTACTTC. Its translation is CASSLSSEQYF.

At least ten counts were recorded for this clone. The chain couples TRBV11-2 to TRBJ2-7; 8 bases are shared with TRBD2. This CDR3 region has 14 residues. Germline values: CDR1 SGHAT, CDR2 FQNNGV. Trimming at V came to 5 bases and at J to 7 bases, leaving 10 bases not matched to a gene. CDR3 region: CASSLNSGIGEQYF. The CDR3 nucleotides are TGTGCCAGCAGCCTTAATAGCGGGATCGGTGAGCAGTACTTC.

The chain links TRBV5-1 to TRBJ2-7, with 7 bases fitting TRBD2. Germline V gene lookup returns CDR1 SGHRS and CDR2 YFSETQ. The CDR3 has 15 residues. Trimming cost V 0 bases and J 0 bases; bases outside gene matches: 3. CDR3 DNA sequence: TGCGCCAGCAGCTTGGAGGGAGGGCACTCCTACGAGCAGTACTTC. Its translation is CASSLEGGHSYEQYF.

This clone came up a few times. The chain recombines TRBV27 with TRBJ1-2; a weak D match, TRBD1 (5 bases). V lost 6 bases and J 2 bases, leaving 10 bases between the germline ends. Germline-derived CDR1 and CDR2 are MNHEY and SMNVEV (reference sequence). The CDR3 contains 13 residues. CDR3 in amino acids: CASRDTANYGYTF. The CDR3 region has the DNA TGTGCCAGCAGGGACACGGCCAACTATGGCTACACCTTC.

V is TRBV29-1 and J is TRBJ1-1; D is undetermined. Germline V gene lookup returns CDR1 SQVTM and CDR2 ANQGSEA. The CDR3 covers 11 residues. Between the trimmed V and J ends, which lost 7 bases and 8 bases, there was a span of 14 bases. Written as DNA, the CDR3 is TGCAGCGGAGAACATAACGGGGAAGCTTTCTTT. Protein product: CSGEHNGEAFF.

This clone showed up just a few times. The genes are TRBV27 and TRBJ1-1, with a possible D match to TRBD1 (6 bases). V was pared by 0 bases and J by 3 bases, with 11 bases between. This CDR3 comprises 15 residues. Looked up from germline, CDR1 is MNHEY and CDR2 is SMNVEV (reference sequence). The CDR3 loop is CASSLSTGLHTEAFF. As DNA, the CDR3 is TGTGCCAGCAGTTTATCAACAGGGTTGCACACTGAAGCTTTCTTT.

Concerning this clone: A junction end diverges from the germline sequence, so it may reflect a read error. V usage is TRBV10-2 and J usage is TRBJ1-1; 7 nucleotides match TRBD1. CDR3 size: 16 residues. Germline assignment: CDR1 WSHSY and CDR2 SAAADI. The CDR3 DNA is TGCGTCAGCAGTGAATGGGACAGCATGGTATCCACTGAAGCTTTCTTT. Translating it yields CVSSEWDSMVSTEAFF.

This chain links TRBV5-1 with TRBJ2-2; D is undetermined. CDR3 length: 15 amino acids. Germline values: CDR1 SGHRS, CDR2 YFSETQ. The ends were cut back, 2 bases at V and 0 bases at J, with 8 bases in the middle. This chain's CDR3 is CASSFITPNTGELFF. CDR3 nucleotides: TGCGCCAGCAGCTTCATAACTCCGAACACCGGGGAGCTGTTTTTT.

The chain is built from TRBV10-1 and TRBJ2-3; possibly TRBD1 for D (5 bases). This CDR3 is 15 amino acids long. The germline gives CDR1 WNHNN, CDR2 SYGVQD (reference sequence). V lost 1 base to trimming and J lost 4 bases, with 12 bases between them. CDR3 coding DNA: TGCGCCAGCAGTGAGTGGGGCCAGTCCCCAGATACGCAGTATTTT. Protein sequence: CASSEWGQSPDTQYF.

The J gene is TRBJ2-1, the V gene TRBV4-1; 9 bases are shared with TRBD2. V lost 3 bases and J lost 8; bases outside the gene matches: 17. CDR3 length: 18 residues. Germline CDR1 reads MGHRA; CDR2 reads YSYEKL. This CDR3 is CASSQEPRAGGPWDEQFF. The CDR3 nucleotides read TGCGCCAGCAGCCAGGAACCTCGGGCGGGAGGGCCTTGGGATGAGCAGTTCTTC.

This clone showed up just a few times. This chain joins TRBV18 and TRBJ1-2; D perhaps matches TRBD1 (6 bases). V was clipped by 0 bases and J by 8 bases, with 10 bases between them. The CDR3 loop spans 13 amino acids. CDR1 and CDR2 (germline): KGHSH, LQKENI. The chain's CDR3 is CASSPPGGRGYTF. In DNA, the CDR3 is TGTGCCAGCTCACCACCGGGGGGGCGCGGCTACACCTTC.

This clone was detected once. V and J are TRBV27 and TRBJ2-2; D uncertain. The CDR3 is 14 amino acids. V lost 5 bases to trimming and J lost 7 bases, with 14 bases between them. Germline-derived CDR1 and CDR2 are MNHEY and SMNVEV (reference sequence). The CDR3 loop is CASSPARIGGELFF. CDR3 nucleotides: TGTGCCAGCAGTCCCGCCAGGATTGGCGGGGAGCTGTTTTTT.

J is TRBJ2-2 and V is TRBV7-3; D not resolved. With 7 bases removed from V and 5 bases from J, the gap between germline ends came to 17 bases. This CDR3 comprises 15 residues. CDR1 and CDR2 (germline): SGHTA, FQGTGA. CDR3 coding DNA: TGTGCCAGCACCCTAACCCCACAGTCAACCGGGGAGCTGTTTTTT. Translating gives CASTLTPQSTGELFF.

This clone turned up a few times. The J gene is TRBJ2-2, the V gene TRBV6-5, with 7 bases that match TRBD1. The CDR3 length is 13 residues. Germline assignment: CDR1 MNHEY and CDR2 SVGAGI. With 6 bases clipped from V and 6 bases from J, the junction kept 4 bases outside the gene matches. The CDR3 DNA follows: TGTGCCAGCAGCGACAGGGTCCCCGGGGAGCTGTTTTTT. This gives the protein CASSDRVPGELFF.

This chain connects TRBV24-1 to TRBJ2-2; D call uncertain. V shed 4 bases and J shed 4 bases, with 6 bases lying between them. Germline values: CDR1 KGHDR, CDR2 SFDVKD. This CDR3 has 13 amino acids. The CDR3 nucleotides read TGTGCCACCAGTGAGGCACCCACCGGGGAGCTGTTTTTT. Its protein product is CATSEAPTGELFF.